This T cell receptor (beta chain) was obtained from a study of T cell changes during pregnancy in multiple sclerosis. V gave up 3 bases and J gave up 3 bases, with 11 bases separating them. Looked up from germline, CDR1 is LNHDA and CDR2 is SQIVND (reference sequence). The CDR3 length is 14 residues. Sequenced by immunoSEQ multiplex PCR; TCRdb stores in-frame clones only, minus some. This table has fewer than 70,000 clones, 85% to 95% appearing once. The clonotype was recovered from a female donor with multiple sclerosis, enrolled in a pregnancy study. The specimen was CD8+ T cells from peripheral blood mononuclear cells, collected in the third trimester of pregnancy. The chain combines TRBV19 with TRBJ1-2; D is uncertain. In DNA form, the CDR3 reads TGTGCCAGTAGTATTGACCTTGAGGACTATGGCTACACCTTC. Translating it yields CASSIDLEDYGYTF.